The 6 T cell receptor beta chains given below trace back to one sample, sequenced in a study of OX40 agonist ivuxolimab in advanced cancers. The table came from immunoSEQ multiplex PCR; TCRdb's copy has only in-frame clones and leaves some out. The sample lists 12,000 or so clones; 81% were seen once. The sequenced sample was CD4+ or CD8+ T cells sorted from blood, obtained in a trial of the OX40 agonist ivuxolimab. These receptors came from an adult with an advanced solid tumor such as melanoma, head and neck, liver or kidney cancer.

A word on this clone: The missing conserved phenylalanine or tryptophan at the end of this CDR3 makes a read error likely. It is unclear where the CDR3 begins or ends on the DNA, so no DNA is shown, and the CDR3 is as TCRdb lists it. The rearrangement joins TRBV5-8 to TRBJ1-1. From its first to its last residue, the CDR3 has 9 amino acids. Germline-derived CDR1 and CDR2 are SGHTS and YDEGEE. The CDR3 region is CASSLIQLI.

CDR3 loop: CASSIAGGGLDTQYF. DNA of the CDR3: TGTGCCAGTAGTATAGCGGGGGGCGGGTTAGATACGCAGTATTTT. V and J are TRBV19 and TRBJ2-3, with D perhaps matching TRBD2 (7 bases). The germline CDR1 and CDR2 sequences are LNHDA and SQIVND (reference sequence). This CDR3 region has 15 residues. Deletions cut 1 base from V and 5 bases from J, with 13 bases between.

This clone occurred once. This chain joins TRBV11-2 and TRBJ2-7; D is unclear. Trimming removed 0 bases from V and 6 bases from J, with 6 bases in between. The CDR3 length is 12 residues. Looked up from germline, CDR1 is SGHAT and CDR2 is FQNNGV. Here the CDR3 reads CASSLDHTEQYF. The CDR3 nucleotides read TGTGCCAGCAGCTTAGATCACACCGAGCAGTACTTC.

By frequency in the sample, this clone is medium-sized. The V gene is TRBV6-1, the J gene TRBJ2-3; maybe TRBD1 (7 bases). This CDR3 has 15 residues. In germline, CDR1 is MNHNS, CDR2 SASEGT. The V end lost 2 bases, the J end lost 4 bases, and 13 bases lay between the germline ends. CDR3 sequence: CASSERTGGADTQYF. In nucleotides, the CDR3 is TGTGCCAGCAGTGAACGGACAGGAGGGGCAGATACGCAGTATTTT.

This clone was seen only a few times. The chain is built from TRBV18 and TRBJ2-3, with 7 bases matching TRBD2. V was pared by 2 bases and J by 3 bases, with 2 bases of the junction left unmatched. CDR3 length equals 14 residues. Germline V CDR1 and CDR2: KGHSH, LQKENI. The CDR3 loop is CASSPGRGTDTQYF. CDR3 DNA: TGTGCCAGCTCACCAGGGAGGGGTACAGATACGCAGTATTTT.

The chain employs TRBV11-2 and TRBJ1-1; D gene uncertain. Trimming removed 5 bases from V and 5 bases from J, with 9 bases in between. CDR3 length equals 12 residues. Looked up from germline, CDR1 is SGHAT and CDR2 is FQNNGV. The CDR3 nucleotides read TGTGCCAGCAGCCGGACTGGGACTGAAGCTTTCTTT. Translation gives CASSRTGTEAFF.